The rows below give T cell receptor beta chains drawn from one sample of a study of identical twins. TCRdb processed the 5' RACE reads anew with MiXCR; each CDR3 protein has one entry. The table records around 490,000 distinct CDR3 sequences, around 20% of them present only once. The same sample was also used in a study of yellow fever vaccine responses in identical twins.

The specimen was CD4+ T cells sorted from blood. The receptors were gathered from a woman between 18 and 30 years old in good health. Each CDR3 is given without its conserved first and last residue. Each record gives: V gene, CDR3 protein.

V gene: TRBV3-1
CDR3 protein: ASSPAGGLGTEAF

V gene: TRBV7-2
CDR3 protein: ASSSKPGTPSYNEQF

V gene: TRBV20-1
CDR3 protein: SARGFSGTSSYNEQF

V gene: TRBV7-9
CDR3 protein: ASSVLAGANEQF

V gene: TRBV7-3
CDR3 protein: ASSRGTNGNEQF

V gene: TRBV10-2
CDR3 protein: ASTGAYGYT

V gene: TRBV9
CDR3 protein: ASSGTGGGTDTQY

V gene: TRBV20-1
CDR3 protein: SAPRPPIYEQY

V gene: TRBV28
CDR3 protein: ASSPPGQANYEKLF

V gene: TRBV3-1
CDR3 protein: ASSQDLLAGSYEQY

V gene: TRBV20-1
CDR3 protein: SARGSAAGNTIY

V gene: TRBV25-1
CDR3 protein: ASSDWGEQY

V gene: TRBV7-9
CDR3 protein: ASSSTGNIIYEQY

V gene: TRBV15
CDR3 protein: ATSREWATGTYNSPLH

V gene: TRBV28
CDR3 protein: ASSSFKRDNEQF

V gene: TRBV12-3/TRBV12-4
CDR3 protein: ASSLRQGLGEQY

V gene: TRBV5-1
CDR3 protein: ASSLGPRNTEAF

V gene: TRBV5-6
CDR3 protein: ASSRRVVSYNEQF

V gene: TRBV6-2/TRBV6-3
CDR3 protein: ASTEGATLYNEQF

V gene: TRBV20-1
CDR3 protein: SALGPDTQY

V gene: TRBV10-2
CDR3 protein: ASSGTVQETQY

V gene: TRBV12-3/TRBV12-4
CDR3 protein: ASSFSRTGELF

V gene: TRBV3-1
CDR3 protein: ASSQVQGYEQY

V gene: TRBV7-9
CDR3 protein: ASSQYRGPPTYNEQF

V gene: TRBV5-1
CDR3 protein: ASSSPGSTDTQY

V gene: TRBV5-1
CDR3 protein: ASSLGAGVSTDTQY

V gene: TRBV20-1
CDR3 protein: SARDLLAGPEETQY

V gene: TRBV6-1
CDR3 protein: ASRAAGQAKNIQY

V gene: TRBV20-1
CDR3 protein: SAGLQGSNQPQH

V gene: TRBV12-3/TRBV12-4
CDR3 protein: ASSLDSTVYAEAF

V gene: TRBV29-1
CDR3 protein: SVVSGWGSSYNEQF

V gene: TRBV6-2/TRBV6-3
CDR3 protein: ASSYDIRGYT

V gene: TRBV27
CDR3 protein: ASSLNSNSGANVLT

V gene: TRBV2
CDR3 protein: ASNGVGGVDEQF

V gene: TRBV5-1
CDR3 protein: ASSLPSTSVDTQY

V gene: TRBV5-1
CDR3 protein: ASSLGGQGPQNLRNEQF

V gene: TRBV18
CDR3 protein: ASSGVSNQPQH

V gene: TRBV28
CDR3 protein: ASSLDRTGYGYEQY

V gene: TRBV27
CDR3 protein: ASSPVGGQSTDTQY

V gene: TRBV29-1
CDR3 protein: SVASGQISGELF

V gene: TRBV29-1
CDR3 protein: SVAGTGGLETQY

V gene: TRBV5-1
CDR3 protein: ASSLSTGANVLT

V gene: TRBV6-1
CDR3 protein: ASISGDSTNEQF

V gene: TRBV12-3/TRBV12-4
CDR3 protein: ASTRRVGNTEAF

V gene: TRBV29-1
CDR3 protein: SVEKGSNQPQH

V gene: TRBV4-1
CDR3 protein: ASSHPGLRELF

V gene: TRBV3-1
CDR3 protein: ASSLQGTGYGYT

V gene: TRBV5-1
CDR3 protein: ASSLEGQNIQY

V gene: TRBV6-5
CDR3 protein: ASSYLQGSTEAF

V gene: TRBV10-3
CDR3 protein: AISKDRGGTSTDTQY

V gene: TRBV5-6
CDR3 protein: ASSFGGRSYNEQF

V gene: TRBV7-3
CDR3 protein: ASSFGPDVALNEQF

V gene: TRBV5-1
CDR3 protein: ASRVDRGTGELF

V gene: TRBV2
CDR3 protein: ASSDGSTPGTEAF

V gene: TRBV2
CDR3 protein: ASRTRGGDGELF